A single sample is the source of the 11 T cell receptor beta chains below, sequenced in a study of immune cell composition in non-small cell lung cancer. Libraries were prepared by immunoSEQ multiplex PCR; TCRdb keeps only in-frame clonotypes and omits some of them. This table holds approximately 4,900 clones, over 55% found once. The normal lung sample lay at least 3 cm, and maximally far, from the tumour. Sequencing was performed on non-adjacent lung tissue. Receptors were obtained from a human donor with non-small cell lung cancer.

The rearrangement uses TRBV5-4 and TRBJ2-1, with no clear D. The CDR3 loop spans 11 amino acids. Trimming removed 0 bases at V and 9 bases at J, with 4 bases between. Germline loops: CDR1 SGHNT, CDR2 YYREEE (reference sequence). The CDR3 DNA reads as TGTGCCAGCAGCTTGGGTCTTGAGCAGTTCTTC. Translation gives CASSLGLEQFF.

The gene calls are TRBV5-4 and TRBJ1-1; 8 nucleotides align to TRBD1. With V trimmed by 0 bases and J by 3 bases, 7 bases remained unmatched. Per the germline V gene, CDR1 is SGHNT and CDR2 is YYREEE (reference sequence). This CDR3 is built from 16 residues. For the CDR3, the DNA is TGTGCCAGCAGCTTGGGCAGGGGGCGAGGGGACACTGAAGCTTTCTTT. Protein: CASSLGRGRGDTEAFF.

The chain carries TRBV4-1 and TRBJ2-5; 7 positions agree with TRBD2. The J segment lost 5 bases and the V segment lost 4 bases, leaving 10 bases of the junction unmatched. CDR1 is MGHRA, CDR2 YSYEKL, per germline. The CDR3 runs to 15 residues. CDR3 nucleotides: TGCGCCAGCAGCCGGGACTATAGAGGCCCCGAGACCCAGTACTTC. As protein: CASSRDYRGPETQYF.

The V gene is TRBV11-2, the J gene TRBJ1-2; a possible D gene is TRBD1 (5 bases). Germline V gives CDR1 SGHAT, CDR2 FQNNGV. This CDR3 is 15 amino acids long. V dropped 1 base and J dropped 5 bases, with 14 bases sitting between them. The CDR3 bases are TGTGCCAGCAGCTTAGCGGGGTCGGGGGGGTATGGCTACACCTTC. This encodes CASSLAGSGGYGYTF.

The chain carries TRBV5-8 and TRBJ2-2; 10 nucleotides line up with TRBD2. V lost 3 bases to trimming and J lost 6 bases; unmatched junction nucleotides: 11. This CDR3 spans 17 amino acids. Germline V CDR1 and CDR2: SGHTS, YDEGEE. CDR3 in amino acids: CASSWIRLAGSAGELFF. DNA for the CDR3: TGTGCCAGCAGCTGGATTCGACTAGCGGGTTCTGCCGGGGAGCTGTTTTTT.

This chain links TRBV19 with TRBJ1-5; D gene unclear. Germline CDR1 LNHDA, CDR2 SQIVND (reference sequence). The CDR3 covers 12 residues. In DNA form, the CDR3 reads TGTGCTAGCACGTATAGCAATCAGCCCCAGCATTTT. It translates to CASTYSNQPQHF.

The chain recombines TRBV15 with TRBJ1-1, with D uncertain. The V gene lost 0 bases and the J gene lost 6 bases, with 5 bases spanning the gap. Germline assignment: CDR1 LNHNV and CDR2 YYDKDF (reference sequence). This CDR3 is built from 12 residues. CDR3 DNA: TGTGCCACCAGCAGAGATGGAGCTGAAGCTTTCTTT. Its translation: CATSRDGAEAFF.

This clone was counted a few times. Other nucleotide sequences from this sample produce the same CDR3. The rearrangement links TRBV7-9 to TRBJ2-7; D call uncertain. CDR3 length: 12 amino acids. In germline, CDR1 is SEHNR, CDR2 FQNEAQ (reference sequence). Trimming removed 0 bases from V and 5 bases from J, with 5 bases in between. The CDR3 DNA reads TGTGCCAGCAGCTTAGCCCTAGACGAGCAGTACTTC. Its protein product is CASSLALDEQYF.

The V call is TRBV4-3, the J call TRBJ2-7, with D hard to call. Between the trimmed V and J ends, which lost 0 bases and 3 bases, there was a span of 18 bases. The CDR3 is 17 residues long. Germline loops: CDR1 LGHNA, CDR2 YSLEER. CDR3: CASSQEHLGQANYEQYF. CDR3 in DNA: TGCGCCAGCAGCCAAGAGCATCTTGGGCAGGCAAACTACGAGCAGTACTTC.

The chain joins TRBV19 to TRBJ1-2; no clear D gene. Germline CDR1 and CDR2: LNHDA and SQIVND (reference sequence). The CDR3 consists of 11 residues. The V and J ends lost 7 bases and 4 bases respectively, with 7 bases between them. The DNA for the CDR3 is TGTGCCAGTATGAGTATCTATGGCTACACCTTC. Its translation: CASMSIYGYTF.

V gene TRBV5-5 combines with J gene TRBJ2-1; 16 nucleotides match TRBD2. This CDR3 region has 17 residues. Germline CDR1 is SGHKS and CDR2 is YYEKEE (reference sequence). Trimming took 4 bases from V and 8 from J; bases not matched to a gene: 9. The CDR3 DNA reads TGTGCCAGCAGCACTGGGACTAGCGGGGGGGGTATGGATGAGCAGTTCTTC. Amino acids: CASSTGTSGGGMDEQFF. Full variable domain (missing parts from reference TRBV5-5 and TRBJ2-1): DAGVTQSPTHLIKTRGQQVTLRCSPISGHKSVSWYQQVLGQGPQFIFQYYEKEERGRGNFPDRFSARQFPNYSSELNVNALLLGDSALYLCASSTGTSGGGMDEQFFGPGTRLTVL.